This T cell receptor (beta chain) was observed in a study of breast tumors, draining lymph nodes, adjacent tissues. One entry per CDR3 protein, called by TCRdb with MiXCR from the multiplex PCR reads. This table has approximately 100,000 distinct CDR3 sequences, approximately 22% appearing once. Samples came from axillary lymph nodes draining the breast cancer. The CDR3 extends over 15 amino acids. Trimming took 0 bases from V and 6 from J; bases not matched to a gene: 4. Germline V gene sequence: CDR1 SGHVS, CDR2 FQNEAQ. Study-wide findings and caveats: Tumor TCR diversity was below lymph nodes but above nontumor tissue. Tumor T cell lymph node origin was a supported hypothesis, not proven. The data were judged consistent with most tumor T cells coming from lymph node and expanding in tumor. Luminal-like breast cancer showed significantly higher tumor–nontumor repertoire similarity than basal-like.

This clonotype was seen ten or more times. Its antigen is currently unknown. The source material was axillary lymph node tissue. This sequence joins TRBV7-8 and TRBJ1-4; 7 bases are a match to TRBD1. This clonotype was obtained from a female donor with breast cancer. Some clones in this sample may be carry-over from other donors' samples. For the CDR3, the DNA is TGTGCCAGCAGCTTAGCGCGACAGGGACATGAAAAACTGTTTTTT. Protein sequence: CASSLARQGHEKLFF. The full variable domain, rest sourced from reference TRBV7-8 and TRBJ1-4, is GAGVSQSPRYKVAKRGQDVALRCDPISGHVSLFWYQQALGQGPEFLTYFQNEAQLDKSGLPSDRFFAERPEGSVSTLKIQRTQQEDSAVYLCASSLARQGHEKLFFGSGTQLSVL.